These 26 T cell receptor beta chains came from one sample sequenced in a study of T cell responses to AZD1222 COVID-19 vaccine. Only in-frame clones appear in the TCRdb table, and some are missing; sequencing was by immunoSEQ multiplex PCR. The sample holds over 150,000 clones, 80% to 90% seen once. This sample comprised peripheral blood, obtained on day 0 of MenACWY control vaccination. These receptors were collected from an adult in good health.

This chain uses TRBV5-4 with TRBJ1-1; the D gene is possibly TRBD1 (5 bases). The CDR3 sequence is 16 residues long. V was shortened by 6 bases and J by 4 bases, with 22 bases between the two germline ends. Germline CDR1 and CDR2: SGHNT and YYREEE (reference sequence). The chain's CDR3 is CASTPVRGAVSTEAFF. The CDR3 bases are TGTGCCAGCACCCCTGTTCGAGGGGCGGTGAGCACTGAAGCTTTCTTT.

V is TRBV5-4 and J is TRBJ2-2; 10 bases line up with TRBD1. J was trimmed by 0 bases and V by 4 bases; bases with no gene match: 3. This CDR3 region has 16 residues. In germline, CDR1 is SGHNT, CDR2 YYREEE (reference sequence). DNA for the CDR3: TGTGCCAGCAGCCTCGGACAGGGGGCGAACACCGGGGAGCTGTTTTTT. Translating gives CASSLGQGANTGELFF.

V usage is TRBV5-4 and J usage is TRBJ2-5; possible D gene TRBD2, 6 bases. Trimming cost V 2 bases and J 9 bases, with 17 bases left between them. Germline V CDR1 and CDR2: SGHNT, YYREEE (reference sequence). The CDR3 contains 14 residues. The CDR3 sequence: CASSFTGFSGAQYF. The CDR3 coding sequence is TGTGCCAGCAGCTTTACGGGGTTTTCGGGGGCCCAGTACTTC. The whole variable domain, filled in from reference TRBV5-4 and TRBJ2-5, reads ETGVTQSPTHLIKTRGQQVTLRCSSQSGHNTVSWYQQALGQGPQFIFQYYREEENGRGNFPPRFSGLQFPNYSSELNVNALELDDSALYLCASSFTGFSGAQYFGPGTRLLVL.

Details on this clone: This sample includes further DNA sequences coding for the same CDR3. V gene TRBV28 combines with J gene TRBJ2-7; possible D gene TRBD2, 5 bases. V was pared by 4 bases and J by 5 bases, with 15 bases between. CDR1 MDHEN and CDR2 SYDVKM come from the germline V gene. There are 14 residues in the CDR3. The DNA for the CDR3 is TGTGCCAGCAGTTCCCCGGGATTAGCCAACGAGCAGTACGTC. This gives the protein CASSSPGLANEQYV.

The chain recombines TRBV7-9 with TRBJ2-5, with D perhaps TRBD1 (6 bases). V gave up 5 bases and J gave up 2 bases, with 12 bases separating them. Per the germline V gene, CDR1 is SEHNR and CDR2 is FQNEAQ (reference sequence). The length of the CDR3 is 14 residues. The CDR3 loop reads CASSPPQGQETQYF. In DNA form, the CDR3 reads TGTGCCAGCAGCCCTCCCCAGGGGCAAGAGACCCAGTACTTC.

The chain employs TRBV18 and TRBJ1-4, with D unclear. CDR1 KGHSH and CDR2 LQKENI come from the germline V gene. This CDR3 has 14 amino acids. Trimming cost V 3 bases and J 3 bases, with 8 bases left between them. The CDR3 sequence is CASSPVAANEKLFF. The CDR3 DNA is TGTGCCAGCTCACCGGTTGCGGCTAATGAAAAACTGTTTTTT.

The rearrangement uses TRBV28 and TRBJ2-1; D possibly corresponds to TRBD2 (7 bases). The CDR3 spans 15 residues. Germline loops: CDR1 MDHEN, CDR2 SYDVKM. V lost 6 bases, J lost 4 bases, and 16 bases lay in between. The CDR3 DNA is TGTGCCAGCAGAACTAGCGAGGGGGGTTACAATGAGCAGTTCTTC. Amino acids: CASRTSEGGYNEQFF.

On this clone itself: One end of the junction is discordant with germline, which a read error may explain. CDR3 DNA: TGTGCTAGCAGCCCCCGTCGGGGGTATGAGCAGTTCTTC. It encodes CASSPRRGYEQFF. The V and J genes are TRBV7-7 and TRBJ2-1; a weak D match, TRBD2 (6 bases). In germline, CDR1 is SSHAT, CDR2 FNYEAQ (reference sequence). The CDR3 totals 13 residues.

This clone was observed once. The genes are TRBV2 and TRBJ1-2, with 12 bases matching TRBD1. CDR3 size: 14 residues. V lost 5 bases to trimming and J lost 8 bases; unmatched junction nucleotides: 6. Germline assignment: CDR1 SNHLY and CDR2 FYNNEI. DNA for the CDR3: TGTGCCAGCAGTTTCGGGACAGGGGGCTCCGGCTACACCTTC. Residues: CASSFGTGGSGYTF.

The chain has TRBV6-5 and TRBJ2-1, with TRBD1 matching 9 bases. Germline CDR1 reads MNHEY; CDR2 reads SVGAGI. J lost 6 bases, V lost 7 bases, and 10 bases had no gene match. This CDR3 spans 15 amino acids. The chain's CDR3 is CASTDPGTGFNEQFF. The CDR3, as DNA: TGTGCCAGCACCGACCCCGGGACAGGGTTCAATGAGCAGTTCTTC.

The chain couples TRBV27 to TRBJ2-2, with 9 bases identical to TRBD1. The CDR3 extends over 21 amino acids. The junction had 20 bases not matched to a gene; V was cut back by 2 bases and J by 4 bases. In germline, CDR1 is MNHEY, CDR2 SMNVEV (reference sequence). The CDR3 sequence is CASSLSQRQGVVSLGTGELFF. The CDR3 nucleotides are TGTGCCAGCAGTTTAAGTCAGCGACAGGGGGTCGTATCTTTGGGCACCGGGGAGCTGTTTTTT.

A note on this clone: Germline is not matched at one junction end, which may reflect a read error. The V gene is TRBV2, the J gene TRBJ1-5; tentatively, D is TRBD1 (5 bases). The length of the CDR3 is 14 residues. CDR1 and CDR2 (germline): SNHLY, FYNNEI. The CDR3 bases are TGTGCCAGCAGCGAAGCCAGGGTTGACCAGCCCCAGCATTTT. Translated, it gives CASSEARVDQPQHF.

The rearrangement links TRBV7-9 to TRBJ2-2; possible D gene TRBD1, 7 bases. The CDR3 covers 16 residues. Germline loops: CDR1 SEHNR, CDR2 FQNEAQ (reference sequence). V lost 8 bases and J lost 2, with 18 bases in between. CDR3 in amino acids: CASASGGTVNTGELFF. The DNA of the CDR3 is TGTGCCAGCGCCTCAGGAGGGACAGTTAACACCGGGGAGCTGTTTTTT.

V usage is TRBV28 and J usage is TRBJ1-5; D remains ambiguous. With 3 bases removed from V and 0 bases from J, the gap between germline ends came to 12 bases. Germline values: CDR1 MDHEN, CDR2 SYDVKM. This CDR3 spans 16 amino acids. The CDR3 DNA is TGTGCCAGCAGTTTGGTCTTTGGGGATAGCAATCAGCCCCAGCATTTT. It is translated as CASSLVFGDSNQPQHF. Complete variable domain (other parts from reference TRBV28 and TRBJ1-5): DVKVTQSSRYLVKRTGEKVFLECVQDMDHENMFWYRQDPGLGLRLIYFSYDVKMKEKGDIPEGYSVSREKKERFSLILESASTNQTSMYLCASSLVFGDSNQPQHFGDGTRLSIL.

The chain has TRBV6-5 and TRBJ1-2; D possibly corresponds to TRBD1 (6 bases). Germline V gene lookup returns CDR1 MNHEY and CDR2 SVGAGI. V shed 7 bases and J shed 4 bases, with 10 bases lying between them. This CDR3 comprises 12 residues. The CDR3 reads CASTQGSYGYTF. The CDR3 nucleotides are TGTGCCAGCACCCAGGGGAGCTATGGCTACACCTTC.

The chain employs TRBV11-2 and TRBJ1-1; no definite D call. Germline values: CDR1 SGHAT, CDR2 FQNNGV. Trimming cost V 2 bases and J 4 bases, with 5 bases left between them. This CDR3 region has 12 residues. Here the CDR3 DNA reads TGTGCCAGCAGCTTAATCGGCACTGAAGCTTTCTTT. Amino acid sequence: CASSLIGTEAFF.

This chain connects TRBV15 to TRBJ2-1; 13 bases fit TRBD2. J gave up 0 bases and V 0 bases, and 14 bases lay outside the gene matches. The V gene's germline CDR1 is LNHNV and CDR2 YYDKDF (reference sequence). The CDR3 has 22 amino acids. This CDR3 is CATSRDRGLAGMIWSSYNEQFF. The CDR3 nucleotides read TGTGCCACCAGCAGAGATAGGGGACTAGCGGGAATGATTTGGAGCTCCTACAATGAGCAGTTCTTC. The full variable domain, rest sourced from reference TRBV15 and TRBJ2-1, is DAMVIQNPRYQVTQFGKPVTLSCSQTLNHNVMYWYQQKSSQAPKLLFHYYDKDFNNEADTPDNFQSRRPNTSFCFLDIRSPGLGDTAMYLCATSRDRGLAGMIWSSYNEQFFGPGTRLTVL.

J is TRBJ1-1 and V is TRBV5-1; possible D gene TRBD1, 5 bases. V dropped 5 bases and J dropped 4 bases, with 15 bases sitting between them. There are 14 residues in the CDR3. Germline-derived CDR1 and CDR2 are SGHRS and YFSETQ. The CDR3 bases are TGCGCCAGCAGATCCGACCGGGGGAGCACTGAAGCTTTCTTT. Encoded protein: CASRSDRGSTEAFF.

DNA for the CDR3: TGTGCCAGCAGTTTACGTGGGCAGGGGCAAAGATATGGCTACACCTTC. This sequence encodes CASSLRGQGQRYGYTF. V is TRBV28 and J is TRBJ1-2, with a weak D call TRBD1 (6 bases). The germline CDR1 and CDR2 sequences are MDHEN and SYDVKM. Trimming left V 2 bases short and J 5 bases short, with 18 bases between. This CDR3 region has 16 residues.

The chain has TRBV7-2 and TRBJ1-2; D gene ambiguous. This CDR3 spans 13 amino acids. Per the germline V gene, CDR1 is SGHTA and CDR2 is FQGNSA. Trimming took off 4 bases at V and 6 bases at J, with 12 bases between the two ends. In DNA, the CDR3 is TGTGCCAGCAGCTATTTGGACGGGGATGGCTACACCTTC. It translates to CASSYLDGDGYTF.

The V gene is TRBV7-2, the J gene TRBJ2-7, with D uncertain. CDR3 length equals 14 residues. The V gene lost 1 base and the J gene lost 2 bases, with 9 bases spanning the gap. Germline CDR1 is SGHTA and CDR2 is FQGNSA. This chain's CDR3 is CASSLVHGAYEQYV. CDR3 DNA sequence: TGTGCCAGCAGCTTAGTTCATGGGGCCTACGAGCAGTACGTC.

The rearrangement joins TRBV7-2 to TRBJ2-2; 8 nucleotides align to TRBD2. The germline gives CDR1 SGHTA, CDR2 FQGNSA. The V segment lost 4 bases and the J segment 2 bases; nucleotides outside the gene matches: 6. The CDR3 is 16 residues long. The DNA of the CDR3 is TGTGCCAGCAGCTCCCCGACTAGCGCTAACACCGGGGAGCTGTTTTTT. Translating it yields CASSSPTSANTGELFF.

The gene calls are TRBV2 and TRBJ1-2; the match to TRBD1 covers 7 bases. The germline CDR1 and CDR2 sequences are SNHLY and FYNNEI. J lost 0 bases, V lost 6 bases, and 7 bases had no gene match. The CDR3 consists of 15 residues. CDR3 coding DNA: TGTGCCAGCAGCGAGGGACAGCCTTCTAACTATGGCTACACCTTC. It translates to CASSEGQPSNYGYTF.

The rearrangement joins TRBV2 to TRBJ1-1; 7 bases agree with TRBD1. Germline V gene lookup returns CDR1 SNHLY and CDR2 FYNNEI. The CDR3 is made up of 15 amino acids. Unmatched junction bases numbered 5, after V lost 0 bases and J lost 4 bases. Here the CDR3 DNA reads TGTGCCAGCAGTGAAGCGGGGCAGGGGGGCACTGAAGCTTTCTTT. Its translation is CASSEAGQGGTEAFF.

V is TRBV29-1 and J is TRBJ1-3; D is unresolved. This CDR3 is built from 15 residues. The V end was cut by 3 bases, the J end by 3 bases, with 15 bases between. The germline gives CDR1 SQVTM, CDR2 ANQGSEA. In DNA, the CDR3 is TGCAGCGTTGAGTCGACGGGTGCTTTTGGAAACACCATATATTTT. It specifies CSVESTGAFGNTIYF.

The rearrangement links TRBV9 to TRBJ2-2, with 9 bases aligning to TRBD2. The CDR3 loop spans 15 amino acids. Germline V CDR1 and CDR2: SGDLS, YYNGEE. The trim removed 4 bases at V and 5 bases at J, leaving 6 bases unmatched. CDR3 nucleotides: TGTGCCAGCAGCTTACATAGCGGGAGTACCGGGGAGCTGTTTTTT. This translates into CASSLHSGSTGELFF.